Below are 12 T cell receptor beta chains sequenced from a single sample in a study of shared T cell receptors in the human thymus. Some clones are missing from TCRdb's copy, which holds only in-frame ones; the method was immunoSEQ multiplex PCR. The sample consists of hundreds of thousands of clones, more than 75% of them appearing once. This sample also belongs to another study, concerning human thymus T cells.

What was sequenced was thymocytes. The receptors were sampled from a boy under two years old with a congenital heart defect.

The V and J genes are TRBV7-9 and TRBJ1-2, with D uncertain. Trimming shortened V by 11 bases and J by 0 bases, and 16 bases separated the two germline ends. The length of the CDR3 is 14 residues. Germline-derived CDR1 and CDR2 are SEHNR and FQNEAQ (reference sequence). CDR3 protein: CASGKGCSNYGYTF. CDR3 bases: TGTGCCTCCGGGAAAGGGTGCTCTAACTATGGCTACACCTTC. Full variable domain (outside the CDR3, taken from reference TRBV7-9 and TRBJ1-2): DTGVSQNPRHKITKRGQNVTFRCDPISEHNRLYWYRQTLGQGPEFLTYFQNEAQLEKSRLLSDRFSAERPKGSFSTLEIQRTEQGDSAMYLCASGKGCSNYGYTFGSGTRLTVV.

The chain uses TRBV6-1 and TRBJ1-2, with D perhaps matching TRBD1 (5 bases). Looked up from germline, CDR1 is MNHNS and CDR2 is SASEGT. CDR3 length equals 14 residues. Trimming pared 7 bases from V and 3 bases from J, leaving 15 bases between. The CDR3 DNA is TGTGCCAGCATAGACAGACTCAACTACTATGGCTACACCTTC. It encodes CASIDRLNYYGYTF.

The genes are TRBV5-8 and TRBJ1-1; D is undetermined. The V gene lost 2 bases and the J gene lost 1 base, with 6 bases spanning the gap. This CDR3 has 13 residues. CDR1 is SGHTS and CDR2 is YDEGEE in the germline V gene. This CDR3 reads CASSLEKNTEAFF. CDR3 nucleotides: TGTGCCAGCAGCTTAGAGAAGAACACTGAAGCTTTCTTT.

The rearrangement links TRBV7-8 to TRBJ1-5; perhaps TRBD1 as D (5 bases). Germline V gene sequence: CDR1 SGHVS, CDR2 FQNEAQ. The CDR3 sequence is 14 residues long. The ends were cut back, 1 base at V and 5 bases at J, with 9 bases in the middle. The CDR3 spells CASSLGGRDQPQHF. The CDR3 nucleotides are TGTGCCAGCAGCTTAGGGGGCCGAGATCAGCCCCAGCATTTT.

The table lists this clone with a few counts. V is TRBV27 and J is TRBJ1-4; D unresolved. This CDR3 is built from 17 residues. Trimming shortened V by 4 bases and J by 0 bases, and 15 bases separated the two germline ends. The germline CDR1 and CDR2 sequences are MNHEY and SMNVEV (reference sequence). The CDR3 reads CASSSSGSGATNEKLFF. The CDR3 DNA sequence: TGTGCCAGCAGTTCCTCGGGGAGTGGAGCAACTAATGAAAAACTGTTTTTT.

This chain links TRBV6-5 with TRBJ1-6, with 7 nucleotides matching TRBD1. Germline V gives CDR1 MNHEY, CDR2 SVGAGI. This CDR3 has 14 amino acids. V lost 7 bases and J lost 7; bases outside the gene matches: 7. The CDR3 sequence is CASKRQGSNSPLHF. The CDR3 bases are TGTGCCAGCAAAAGACAGGGATCAAATTCACCCCTCCACTTT.

The genes are TRBV5-6 and TRBJ2-2, with D perhaps matching TRBD2 (6 bases). Germline V gene data show CDR1 as SGHDT and CDR2 as YYEEEE. V was shortened by 3 bases and J by 7 bases, with 10 bases between the two germline ends. This CDR3 is built from 13 residues. The CDR3 DNA follows: TGTGCCAGCAGCTGGAGGGTCCACGGGGAGCTGTTTTTT. It codes for CASSWRVHGELFF.

This clone has only a few counts. J is TRBJ2-7 and V is TRBV6-5; D might be TRBD2 (6 bases). V was shortened by 0 bases and J by 0 bases, with 9 bases between the two germline ends. Germline values: CDR1 MNHEY, CDR2 SVGAGI. The CDR3 spans 15 residues. The CDR3 loop is CASSYSAGFSYEQYF. The CDR3 region has the DNA TGTGCCAGCAGTTACTCTGCGGGGTTCTCCTACGAGCAGTACTTC.

The chain has TRBV2 and TRBJ1-1, with D possibly being TRBD1 (5 bases). CDR1 and CDR2 from the germline V gene are SNHLY and FYNNEI. The CDR3 is made up of 15 amino acids. The V gene lost 6 bases and the J gene lost 5 bases, with 19 bases spanning the gap. The CDR3 is CASRPYRQGLTEAFF. DNA of the CDR3: TGTGCCAGCAGGCCGTATCGTCAGGGACTAACTGAAGCTTTCTTT.

The chain joins TRBV28 to TRBJ2-1; D may be TRBD2 (5 bases). V was pared by 6 bases and J by 13 bases, with 19 bases between. The CDR3 is 13 amino acids. CDR1 and CDR2 from the germline V gene are MDHEN and SYDVKM. The CDR3 loop reads CASRLLRGLGQFF. Written as DNA, the CDR3 is TGTGCCAGCAGGCTCCTGAGAGGGCTGGGACAGTTCTTC.

The CDR3 DNA is TGTGCCAGCAGCCAAGTCCCTCTCCAGGGGATGGACTATGGCTACACCTTC. As protein: CASSQVPLQGMDYGYTF. The chain has TRBV14 and TRBJ1-2; possibly TRBD1 for D (6 bases). Germline V gene sequence: CDR1 SGHDN, CDR2 FVKESK. The CDR3 spans 17 residues. Trimming shortened V by 1 base and J by 3 bases, and 18 bases separated the two germline ends. Drawing the rest from reference TRBV14 and TRBJ1-2, the complete variable domain is EAGVTQFPSHSVIEKGQTVTLRCDPISGHDNLYWYRRVMGKEIKFLLHFVKESKQDESGMPNNRFLAERTGGTYSTLKVQPAELEDSGVYFCASSQVPLQGMDYGYTFGSGTRLTVV.

The J gene is TRBJ2-1, the V gene TRBV5-4; 8 bases are shared with TRBD2. The junction had 17 bases not matched to a gene; V was cut back by 4 bases and J by 8 bases. From germline, CDR1 is SGHNT and CDR2 YYREEE (reference sequence). The length of the CDR3 is 17 residues. This CDR3 is CASSRGPLAGLRDEQFF. The DNA for the CDR3 is TGTGCCAGCAGCCGAGGGCCTTTAGCGGGGCTCAGGGATGAGCAGTTCTTC.